The entry that follows covers one TCR beta chain sequence. Its antigen is not identified. The PCR made use of 60 Vbeta and 13 Jbeta primers. Produced via immunoSEQ multiplex PCR; TCRdb's table is partial and in-frame only. The repertoire consists of over 100,000 clones, with around three quarters occurring once and the leading ten covering approximately 4.2%. The source of the sample is a study of cytomegalovirus exposure and HLA in healthy donors. Whole-study findings and limits: An analysis was carried out at a later point. It showed that HLA-associated TCR beta chains were more clonally expanded than equally common non-associated chains. In a later analysis, across HLA loci, associated TCR counts were highest for DRB1, lowest for HLA-C.

This CDR3 region has 18 residues. Germline CDR1 is SEHNR and CDR2 is FQNEAQ (reference sequence). V lost 5 bases and J lost 0; bases outside the gene matches: 12. The rearrangement links TRBV7-9 to TRBJ2-2, with 7 bases lining up with TRBD2. The clonotype originates from a male donor in good health and CMV-seropositive. Sequencing was performed on PBMCs. CDR3 bases: TGTGCCAGCAGCAAAGTAACTGGGGGGGTCGCGAACACCGGGGAGCTGTTTTTT. Protein: CASSKVTGGVANTGELFF. The complete variable domain, with remaining parts taken from reference TRBV7-9 and TRBJ2-2, reads DTGVSQNPRHKITKRGQNVTFRCDPISEHNRLYWYRQTLGQGPEFLTYFQNEAQLEKSRLLSDRFSAERPKGSFSTLEIQRTEQGDSAMYLCASSKVTGGVANTGELFFGEGSRLTVL.